The present TCR beta chain was sequenced within a study of blood T cells in healthy people across ages. CDR1 and CDR2 from the germline V gene are SGHRS and YFSETQ. The junction had 6 bases not matched to a gene; V was cut back by 0 bases and J by 2 bases. The length of the CDR3 is 16 residues. Samples had at least 6.5 million PBMCs isolated from them. For the second PCR, which ran for roughly 6 to 12 cycles, a sample-barcoded 5' primer and a J-beta primer mix were used. A template-switch adaptor containing 12 random nucleotides labeled each cDNA molecule. MiXCR, applied by TCRdb to the 5' RACE reads, yields one record per CDR3 protein. The data hold 800,000 or so distinct CDR3 sequences, with roughly 25% observed a single time. The sample was also linked to a second study, of T cells of mothers and their children. That work adds: The sample comes from eight or nine healthy Caucasian donors: mothers and children.

This chain uses TRBV5-1 with TRBJ2-7, with 9 bases matching TRBD1. The TCR sequence derives from a boy between 10 and 17 years old in good health. Sample: blood. The CDR3 DNA reads TGCGCCAGCAGCTTGGGCACAGGGGGCATCACCTACGAGCAGTACTTC. Residues: CASSLGTGGITYEQYF. Filled out from reference TRBV5-1 and TRBJ2-7, the complete variable domain reads KAGVTQTPRYLIKTRGQQVTLSCSPISGHRSVSWYQQTPGQGLQFLFEYFSETQRNKGNFPGRFSGRQFSNSRSEMNVSTLELGDSALYLCASSLGTGGITYEQYFGPGTRLTVT.